Each of the 4 T cell receptor beta chains below was sequenced from the same sample in a study of shared clonotypes between healthy human individuals. Assay: immunoSEQ multiplex PCR; the TCRdb copy retains only in-frame clones and omits some. The sample yields 2.3 million or so clones, approximately 93% seen once. Sequenced sample: naive CD4+ T cells from PBMCs. The subset was: CD45RA+ positively selected. These TCRs come from a man aged 18 to 29 in good health. Some clones in this sample may be carry-over from other donors' samples.

The chain couples TRBV11-2 to TRBJ2-1, with D uncertain. The germline CDR1 and CDR2 sequences are SGHAT and FQNNGV. V lost 6 bases to trimming and J lost 8 bases, with 17 bases between them. The CDR3 contains 14 residues. The CDR3 DNA sequence: TGTGCCAGCAGGGTCGTGTTTCCTGTCCATGAGCAGTTCTTC. As protein: CASRVVFPVHEQFF.

As regards this clone: Its ends do not fully match the called genes, so a read error is possible. The V gene is TRBV10-2, the J gene TRBJ2-7, with 12 positions matching TRBD2. The CDR3 runs to 18 residues. Germline V CDR1 and CDR2: WSHSY, SAAADI. The CDR3 protein is CASSDRGASGRVSYEQYF. CDR3 nucleotides: TGTGCCAGCAGTGATAGGGGGGCTAGCGGGAGGGTCTCCTACGAGCAGTACTTC.

This chain uses TRBV18 with TRBJ2-7; D is perhaps TRBD1 (5 bases). CDR1 is KGHSH, CDR2 LQKENI, per germline. This CDR3 is built from 19 residues. The V and J ends lost 1 base and 3 bases respectively, with 25 bases between them. The CDR3 coding sequence is TGTGCCAGCTCACCACTGGTTCGAGATAGGTCCAGGGCTCACTACGAGCAGTACTTC. Its protein product is CASSPLVRDRSRAHYEQYF.

The J gene is TRBJ1-4, the V gene TRBV30, with TRBD1 matching over 10 bases. The CDR3 covers 15 residues. CDR1 and CDR2 (germline): GTSNPN, SVGIG (reference sequence). V was pared by 3 bases and J by 5 bases, with 6 bases of the junction left unmatched. CDR3 sequence: CAWRGPGQGNEKLFF. CDR3 coding DNA: TGTGCCTGGAGAGGGCCGGGACAGGGGAATGAAAAACTGTTTTTT.